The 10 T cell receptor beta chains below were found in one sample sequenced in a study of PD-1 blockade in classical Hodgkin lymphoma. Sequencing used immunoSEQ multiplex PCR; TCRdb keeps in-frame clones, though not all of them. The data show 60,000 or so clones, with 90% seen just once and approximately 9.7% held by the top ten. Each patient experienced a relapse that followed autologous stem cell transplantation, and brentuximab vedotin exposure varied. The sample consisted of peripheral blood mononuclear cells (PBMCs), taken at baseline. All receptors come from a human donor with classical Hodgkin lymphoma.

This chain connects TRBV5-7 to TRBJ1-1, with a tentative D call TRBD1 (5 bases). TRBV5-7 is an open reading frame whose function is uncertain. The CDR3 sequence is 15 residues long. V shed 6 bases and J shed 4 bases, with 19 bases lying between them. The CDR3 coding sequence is TGTGCCAGCATCCGCCGCCAGGGCGTGGGCACTGAAGCTTTCTTT. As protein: CASIRRQGVGTEAFF.

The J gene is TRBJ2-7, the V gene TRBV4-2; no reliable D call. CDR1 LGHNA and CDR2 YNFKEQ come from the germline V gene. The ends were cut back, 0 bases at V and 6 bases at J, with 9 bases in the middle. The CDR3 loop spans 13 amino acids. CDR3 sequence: CASSQDPPSEQYF. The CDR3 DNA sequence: TGTGCCAGCAGCCAAGACCCCCCTTCCGAGCAGTACTTC.

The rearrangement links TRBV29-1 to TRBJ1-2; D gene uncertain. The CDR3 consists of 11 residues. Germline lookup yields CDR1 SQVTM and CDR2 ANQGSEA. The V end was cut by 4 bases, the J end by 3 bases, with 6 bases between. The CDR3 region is CSVGLDYGYTF. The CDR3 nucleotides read TGCAGCGTTGGACTGGACTATGGCTACACCTTC.

CDR3 in amino acids: CASTPGQGIGGRLTYEQYF. CDR3 nucleotides: TGTGCCAGCACTCCGGGACAGGGAATTGGGGGCAGGTTAACCTACGAGCAGTACTTC. The genes are TRBV13 and TRBJ2-7; 9 positions agree with TRBD1. Germline CDR1 is PRHDT and CDR2 is FYEKMQ (reference sequence). This CDR3 comprises 19 residues. V lost 7 bases to trimming and J lost 2 bases; unmatched junction nucleotides: 21.

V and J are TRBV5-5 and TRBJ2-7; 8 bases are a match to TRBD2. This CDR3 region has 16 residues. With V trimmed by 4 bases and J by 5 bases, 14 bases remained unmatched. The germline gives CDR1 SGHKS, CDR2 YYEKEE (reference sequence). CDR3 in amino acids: CASSLGLGRTRDEQYF. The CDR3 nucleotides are TGTGCCAGCAGCCTGGGACTAGGGAGGACTCGCGACGAGCAGTACTTC.

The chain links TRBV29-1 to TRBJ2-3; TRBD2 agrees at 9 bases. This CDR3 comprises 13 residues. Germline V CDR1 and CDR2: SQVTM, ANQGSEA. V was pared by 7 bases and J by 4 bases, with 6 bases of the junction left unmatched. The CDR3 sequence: CSEARGGPDTQYF. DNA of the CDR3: TGCAGCGAGGCGCGGGGGGGCCCAGATACGCAGTATTTT.

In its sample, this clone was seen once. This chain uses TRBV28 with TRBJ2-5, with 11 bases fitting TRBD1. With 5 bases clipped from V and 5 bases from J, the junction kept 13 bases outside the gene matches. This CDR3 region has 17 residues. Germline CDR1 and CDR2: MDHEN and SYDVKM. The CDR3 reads CASSARDRGKIVETQYF. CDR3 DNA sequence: TGTGCCAGCAGTGCAAGGGACAGGGGGAAGATAGTGGAGACCCAGTACTTC.

In DNA, the CDR3 is TGTGCCAGCAGCTCTTGGACAGGTTTTGAAGGGAGGGAGACCCAGTACTTC. Translated, it gives CASSSWTGFEGRETQYF. The V and J genes are TRBV7-2 and TRBJ2-5; tentatively, D is TRBD1 (7 bases). This CDR3 comprises 17 residues. Trimming removed 4 bases at V and 5 bases at J, with 23 bases between. Germline values: CDR1 SGHTA, CDR2 FQGNSA.

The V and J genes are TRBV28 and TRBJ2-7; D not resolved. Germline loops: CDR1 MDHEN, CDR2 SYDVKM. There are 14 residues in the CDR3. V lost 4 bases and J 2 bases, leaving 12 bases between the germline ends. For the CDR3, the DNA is TGTGCCAGCAGTTCCCGGGTCAGCCCCTACGAGCAGTACTTC. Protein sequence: CASSSRVSPYEQYF.

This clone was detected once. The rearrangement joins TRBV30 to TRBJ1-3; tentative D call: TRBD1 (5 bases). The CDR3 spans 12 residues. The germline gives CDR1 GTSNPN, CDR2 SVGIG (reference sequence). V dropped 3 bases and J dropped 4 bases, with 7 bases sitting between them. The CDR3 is CAWRGAGNTIYF. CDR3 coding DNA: TGTGCCTGGAGAGGGGCAGGAAACACCATATATTTT. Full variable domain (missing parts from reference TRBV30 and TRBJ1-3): SQTIHQWPATLVQPVGSPLSLECTVEGTSNPNLYWYRQAAGRGLQLLFYSVGIGQISSEVPQNLSASRPQDRQFILSSKKLLLSDSGFYLCAWRGAGNTIYFGEGSWLTVV.